This is a list of T cell receptor beta chains from one sample in a study of T cell repertoires in cytomegalovirus infection. TCRdb called the reads again in MiXCR, with one record for every CDR3 protein. The table has around 200,000 distinct CDR3 sequences, about a sixth seen once; the top ten hold almost 25%. The specimen was CD8+ T cells from PBMCs. The source of these receptors is a human donor in good health (CMV status not recorded). Some clones in this sample may be carry-over from other donors' samples. CDR3s include the opening cysteine and the closing phenylalanine or tryptophan. D genes are given only for firm matches. Not all rows give a size; the values are once, few, many and, for expanded clones, a class.

d_gene	v_gene	abundance	j_gene	CDR3aa	CDR3nt
-	TRBV20-1	few	TRBJ1-2	CSVEGEEGYTF	TGCAGTGTGGAGGGCGAGGAAGGCTACACCTTC
-	TRBV12-3/TRBV12-4	-	TRBJ2-7	CASTLSHRDSYEQYF	TGTGCCAGCACCCTAAGCCACAGGGACTCCTACGAGCAGTACTTC
-	TRBV7-9	-	TRBJ2-7	CASSASLIDEQYF	TGTGCCAGCAGCGCCAGTCTTATCGACGAGCAGTACTTC
TRBD1	TRBV12-3/TRBV12-4	few	TRBJ2-3	CASSLTGHTQYF	TGTGCCAGCAGCTTGACAGGGCATACGCAGTATTTT
-	TRBV12-3/TRBV12-4	-	TRBJ1-3	CASSSWGSGNTIYF	TGTGCCAGCAGTTCTTGGGGCTCTGGAAACACCATATATTTT
-	TRBV6-2/TRBV6-3	-	TRBJ2-2	CASSYSRGELFF	TGTGCCAGCAGTTACTCCCGTGGGGAGCTGTTTTTT
-	TRBV4-3	-	TRBJ1-6	CASSQDRGANSPLHF	TGCGCCAGCAGCCAAGATAGGGGAGCTAATTCACCCCTCCACTTT
-	TRBV5-4	few	TRBJ2-1	CASSGRDRGSYNEQFF	TGTGCCAGCAGCGGCCGGGACCGAGGCTCCTACAATGAGCAGTTCTTC
TRBD1	TRBV27	few	TRBJ2-7	CASSPGTDFYEQYF	TGTGCCAGCAGCCCCGGGACAGATTTTTACGAGCAGTACTTC
-	TRBV4-3	-	TRBJ1-1	CASSQDITAGIMNTEAFF	TGCGCCAGCAGCCAAGACATTACGGCGGGCATAATGAACACTGAAGCTTTCTTT
-	TRBV7-9	-	TRBJ1-1	CASSLGEAMNTEAFF	TGTGCCAGCAGCTTAGGGGAAGCAATGAACACTGAAGCTTTCTTT
-	TRBV6-2/TRBV6-3	few	TRBJ2-1	CASSGPWTVTSVWAHEQFF	TGTGCCAGCAGTGGCCCATGGACAGTCACTAGCGTATGGGCACATGAGCAGTTCTTC
-	TRBV4-3	few	TRBJ2-1	CASSQDKVSRNEQFF	TGCGCCAGCAGCCAAGATAAGGTATCCAGGAATGAGCAGTTCTTC
-	TRBV6-1	-	TRBJ2-7	CASGPSSYEQYF	TGTGCCAGTGGGCCTAGCTCCTACGAGCAGTACTTC
-	TRBV10-2	few	TRBJ2-7	CASNPDSSYEQYF	TGCGCCAGCAATCCGGACAGCTCCTACGAGCAGTACTTC
-	TRBV11-2	few	TRBJ2-7	CASSLVPNEQYF	TGTGCCAGCAGCTTAGTCCCCAACGAGCAGTACTTC
-	TRBV11-2	-	TRBJ2-3	CASSPVTDTQYF	TGTGCCAGCAGCCCCGTTACGGATACGCAGTATTTT
-	TRBV11-1	few	TRBJ2-3	CASSLDFSTDTQYF	TGTGCCAGCAGCTTGGACTTTAGCACAGATACGCAGTATTTT
TRBD1	TRBV9	-	TRBJ2-1	CASSGEGQGYNEQFF	TGTGCCAGCAGCGGAGAAGGACAGGGCTACAATGAGCAGTTCTTC
-	TRBV5-1	few	TRBJ2-1	CASLGSGYNEQFF	TGCGCCAGCTTAGGTAGCGGATACAATGAGCAGTTCTTC
-	TRBV4-3	many	TRBJ2-6	CASSQESSSGANVLTF	TGCGCCAGCAGCCAAGAGTCAAGCTCTGGGGCCAACGTCCTGACTTTC
TRBD1	TRBV12-3/TRBV12-4	few	TRBJ2-3	CASSSPGQGWDTQYF	TGTGCCAGCAGTTCCCCGGGACAGGGATGGGATACGCAGTATTTT
-	TRBV2	few	TRBJ2-1	CASSHRERVINEQFF	TGTGCCAGCAGTCACCGGGAAAGGGTCATAAATGAGCAGTTCTTC
-	TRBV29-1	-	TRBJ2-7	CSVSGVLYEQYF	TGCAGCGTTTCAGGGGTGCTCTACGAGCAGTACTTC
TRBD2	TRBV6-6	-	TRBJ2-3	CAIGLAGGSDTQYF	TGTGCCATCGGACTAGCGGGGGGTTCAGATACGCAGTATTTT
-	TRBV7-2	-	TRBJ2-7	CASSLGVGSYEQYF	TGTGCCAGCAGCTTAGGAGTCGGCTCCTACGAGCAGTACTTC
-	TRBV20-1	few	TRBJ1-4	CSAPREWGSRKLFF	TGCAGTGCTCCAAGGGAATGGGGCAGCCGAAAACTGTTTTTT
TRBD2	TRBV20-1	-	TRBJ2-3	CSARRVAGGPDTQYF	TGCAGTGCTAGACGGGTAGCGGGGGGGCCAGATACGCAGTATTTT
-	TRBV7-8	-	TRBJ2-7	CASSLASRAGNEQYF	TGTGCCAGCAGCTTAGCGAGTAGGGCAGGGAACGAGCAGTACTTC
-	TRBV7-9	-	TRBJ1-1	CASSPGGARTEAFF	TGTGCCAGCAGCCCGGGGGGGGCTCGTACTGAAGCTTTCTTT
-	TRBV6-8	-	TRBJ1-1	CASSYSKAILEAFF	TGTGCCAGCAGTTACTCGAAAGCTATTTTAGAAGCTTTCTTT
TRBD1	TRBV15	medium-sized	TRBJ1-1	CATSRARDRNFEAFF	TGTGCCACCAGCAGAGCTAGGGACAGAAATTTTGAAGCTTTCTTT
TRBD2	TRBV7-2	many	TRBJ2-3	CASSWSGLAGSTDTQYF	TGTGCCAGCAGCTGGAGTGGACTAGCGGGTAGCACAGATACGCAGTATTTT
TRBD2	TRBV7-6	-	TRBJ2-1	CASSLEWRGSNNEQFF	TGTGCCAGCAGCTTAGAATGGCGGGGGAGTAACAATGAGCAGTTCTTC
-	TRBV6-8	-	TRBJ1-4	CASSKQEPNEKLFF	TGTGCCAGCAGTAAACAGGAACCTAATGAAAAACTGTTTTTT
-	TRBV29-1	few	TRBJ1-1	CSVARNTEAFF	TGCAGCGTTGCCAGGAACACTGAAGCTTTCTTT
TRBD2	TRBV7-8	few	TRBJ2-5	CASSAPGGTSGVQETQYF	TGTGCCAGCAGCGCCCCGGGGGGAACTAGCGGGGTACAAGAGACCCAGTACTTC
-	TRBV20-1	-	TRBJ2-7	CSAPGEGAGYEQYF	TGCAGTGCCCCTGGGGAGGGGGCGGGATACGAGCAGTACTTC